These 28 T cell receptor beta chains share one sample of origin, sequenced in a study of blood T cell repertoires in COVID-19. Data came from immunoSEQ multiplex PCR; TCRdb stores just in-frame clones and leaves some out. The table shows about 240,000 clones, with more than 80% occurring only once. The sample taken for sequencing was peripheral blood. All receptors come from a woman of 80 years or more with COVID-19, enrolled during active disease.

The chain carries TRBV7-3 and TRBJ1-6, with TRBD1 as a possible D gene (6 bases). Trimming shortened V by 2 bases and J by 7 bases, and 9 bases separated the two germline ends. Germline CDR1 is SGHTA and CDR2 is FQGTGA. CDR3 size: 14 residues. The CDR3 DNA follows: TGTGCCAGCAGCTTAGGACAGACGAATTCACCCCTCCACTTT. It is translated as CASSLGQTNSPLHF.

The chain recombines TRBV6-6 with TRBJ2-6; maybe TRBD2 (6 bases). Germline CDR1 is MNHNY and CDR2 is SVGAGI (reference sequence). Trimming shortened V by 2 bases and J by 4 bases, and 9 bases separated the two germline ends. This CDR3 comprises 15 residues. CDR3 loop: CASSYGGSGANVLTF. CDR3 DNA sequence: TGTGCCAGCAGTTACGGGGGGTCCGGGGCCAACGTCCTGACTTTC.

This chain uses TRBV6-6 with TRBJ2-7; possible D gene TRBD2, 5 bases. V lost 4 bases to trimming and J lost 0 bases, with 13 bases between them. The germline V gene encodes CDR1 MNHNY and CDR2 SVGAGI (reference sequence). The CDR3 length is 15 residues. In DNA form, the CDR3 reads TGTGCCAGCAGTTTACTAGACCGGAGCTCCTACGAGCAGTACTTC. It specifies CASSLLDRSSYEQYF.

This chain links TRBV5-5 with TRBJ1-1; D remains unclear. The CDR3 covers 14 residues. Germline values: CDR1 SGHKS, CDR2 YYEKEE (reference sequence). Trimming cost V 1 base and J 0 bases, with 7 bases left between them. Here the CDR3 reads CASSLTFLNTEAFF. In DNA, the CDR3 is TGTGCCAGCAGCTTGACATTCCTGAACACTGAAGCTTTCTTT.

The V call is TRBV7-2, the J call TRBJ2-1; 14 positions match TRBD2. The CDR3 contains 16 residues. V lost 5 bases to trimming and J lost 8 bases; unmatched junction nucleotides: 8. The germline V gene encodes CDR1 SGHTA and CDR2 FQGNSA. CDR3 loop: CASSTLTSGGDDEQFF. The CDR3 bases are TGTGCCAGCAGCACCTTGACTAGCGGGGGGGACGATGAGCAGTTCTTC.

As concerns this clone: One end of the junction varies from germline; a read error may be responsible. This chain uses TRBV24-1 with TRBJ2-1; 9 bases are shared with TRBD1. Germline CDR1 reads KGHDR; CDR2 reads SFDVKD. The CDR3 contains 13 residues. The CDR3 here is CATSDLPGQGLIF. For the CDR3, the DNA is TGTGCCACCAGTGATCTGCCGGGACAGGGTTTAATCTTC.

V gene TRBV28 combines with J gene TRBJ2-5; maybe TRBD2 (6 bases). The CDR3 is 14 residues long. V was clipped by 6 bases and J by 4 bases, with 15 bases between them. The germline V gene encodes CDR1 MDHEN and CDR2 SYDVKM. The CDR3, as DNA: TGTGCCAGCAGACCGACTAGTGCGGGAGAGACCCAGTACTTC. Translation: CASRPTSAGETQYF.

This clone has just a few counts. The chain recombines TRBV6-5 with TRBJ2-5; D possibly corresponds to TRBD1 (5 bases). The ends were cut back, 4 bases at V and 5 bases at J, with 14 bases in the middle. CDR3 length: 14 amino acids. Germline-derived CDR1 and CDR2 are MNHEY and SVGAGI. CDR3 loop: CASSSPSRVETQYF. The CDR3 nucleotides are TGTGCCAGCAGTTCCCCCAGCAGGGTTGAGACCCAGTACTTC.

The CDR3 sequence is CASSLKPYEQYF. CDR3 DNA sequence: TGTGCCAGCAGCTTAAAGCCCTACGAGCAGTACTTC. The chain recombines TRBV11-3 with TRBJ2-7; D is uncertain. Looked up from germline, CDR1 is SGHNT and CDR2 is YENEEA. Trimming took 2 bases from V and 2 from J, leaving 4 bases between them. The CDR3 spans 12 residues.

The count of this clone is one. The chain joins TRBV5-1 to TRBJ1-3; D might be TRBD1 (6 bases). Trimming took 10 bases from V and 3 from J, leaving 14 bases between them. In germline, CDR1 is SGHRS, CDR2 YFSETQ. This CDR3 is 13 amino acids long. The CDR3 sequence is CASKSGDGNTIYF. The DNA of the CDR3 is TGCGCCTCCAAATCAGGGGATGGAAACACCATATATTTT.

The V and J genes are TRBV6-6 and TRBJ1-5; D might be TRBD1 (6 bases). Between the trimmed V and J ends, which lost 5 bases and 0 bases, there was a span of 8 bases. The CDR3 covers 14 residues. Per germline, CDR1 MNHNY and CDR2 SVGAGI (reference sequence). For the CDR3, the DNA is TGTGCCAGCAGTCTGGACAGTAGCAATCAGCCCCAGCATTTT. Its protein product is CASSLDSSNQPQHF.

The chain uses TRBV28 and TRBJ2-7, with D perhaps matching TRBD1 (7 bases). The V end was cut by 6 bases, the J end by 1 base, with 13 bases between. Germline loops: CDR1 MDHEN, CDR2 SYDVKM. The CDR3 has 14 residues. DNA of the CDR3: TGTGCCAGCAGGGAGACAGGGAGGTCCTACGAGCAGTACTTC. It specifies CASRETGRSYEQYF.

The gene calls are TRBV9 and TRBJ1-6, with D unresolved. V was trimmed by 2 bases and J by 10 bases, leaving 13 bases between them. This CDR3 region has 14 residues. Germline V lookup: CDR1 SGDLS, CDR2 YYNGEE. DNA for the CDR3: TGTGCCAGCAGCGTTGGGGAGGGAAACTCACCCCTCCACTTT. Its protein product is CASSVGEGNSPLHF.

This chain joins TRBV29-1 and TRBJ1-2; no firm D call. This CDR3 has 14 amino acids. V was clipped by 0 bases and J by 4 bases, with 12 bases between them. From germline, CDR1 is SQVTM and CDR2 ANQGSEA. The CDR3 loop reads CSVEDRGGPYGYTF. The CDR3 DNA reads TGCAGCGTTGAAGATCGTGGAGGGCCCTATGGCTACACCTTC.

Here the CDR3 reads CASSLGRPSDGYTF. The CDR3 nucleotides read TGTGCCAGCAGCTTGGGCAGGCCCTCCGATGGCTACACCTTC. The J gene is TRBJ1-2, the V gene TRBV5-6; D unresolved. Germline V CDR1 and CDR2: SGHDT, YYEEEE. V was pared by 0 bases and J by 6 bases, with 12 bases between. The length of the CDR3 is 14 residues. The variable domain in full, with the rest retrieved from reference TRBV5-6 and TRBJ1-2, is DAGVTQSPTHLIKTRGQQVTLRCSPKSGHDTVSWYQQALGQGPQFIFQYYEEEERQRGNFPDRFSGHQFPNYSSELNVNALLLGDSALYLCASSLGRPSDGYTFGSGTRLTVV.

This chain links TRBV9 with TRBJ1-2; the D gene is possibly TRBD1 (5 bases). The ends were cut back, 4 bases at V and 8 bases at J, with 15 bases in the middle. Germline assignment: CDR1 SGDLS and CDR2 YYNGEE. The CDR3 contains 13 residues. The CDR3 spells CASSLDIVGGYTF. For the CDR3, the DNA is TGTGCCAGCAGCTTGGACATTGTGGGCGGCTACACCTTC.

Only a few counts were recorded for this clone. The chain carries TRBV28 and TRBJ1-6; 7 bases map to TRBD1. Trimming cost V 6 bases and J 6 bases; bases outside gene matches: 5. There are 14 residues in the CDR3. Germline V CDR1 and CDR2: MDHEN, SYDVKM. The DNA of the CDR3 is TGTGCCAGCAGGCCGGGACAGATTAATTCACCCCTCCACTTT. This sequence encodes CASRPGQINSPLHF.

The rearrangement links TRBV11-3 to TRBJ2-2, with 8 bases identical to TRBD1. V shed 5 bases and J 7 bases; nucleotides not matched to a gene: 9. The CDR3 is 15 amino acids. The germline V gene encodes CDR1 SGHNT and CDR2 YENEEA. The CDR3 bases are TGTGCCAGCAGCCCAAAGCAGGGGGCGATCGGGGAGCTGTTTTTT. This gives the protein CASSPKQGAIGELFF. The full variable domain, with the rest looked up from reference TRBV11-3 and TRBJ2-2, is EAGVVQSPRYKIIEKKQPVAFWCNPISGHNTLYWYLQNLGQGPELLIRYENEEAVDDSQLPKDRFSAERLKGVDSTLKIQPAELGDSAVYLCASSPKQGAIGELFFGEGSRLTVL.

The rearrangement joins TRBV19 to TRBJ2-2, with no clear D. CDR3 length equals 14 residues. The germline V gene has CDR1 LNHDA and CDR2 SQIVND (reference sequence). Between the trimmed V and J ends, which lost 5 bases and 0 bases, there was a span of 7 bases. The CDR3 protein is CASSSRANTGELFF. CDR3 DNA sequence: TGTGCCAGTAGTTCTCGCGCGAACACCGGGGAGCTGTTTTTT.

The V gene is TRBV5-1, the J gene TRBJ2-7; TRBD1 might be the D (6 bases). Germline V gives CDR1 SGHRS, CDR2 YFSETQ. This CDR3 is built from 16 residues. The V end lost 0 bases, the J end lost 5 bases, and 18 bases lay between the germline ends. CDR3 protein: CASSLDGGANRDEQYF. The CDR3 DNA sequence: TGCGCCAGCAGCTTGGATGGGGGCGCTAATCGGGACGAGCAGTACTTC.

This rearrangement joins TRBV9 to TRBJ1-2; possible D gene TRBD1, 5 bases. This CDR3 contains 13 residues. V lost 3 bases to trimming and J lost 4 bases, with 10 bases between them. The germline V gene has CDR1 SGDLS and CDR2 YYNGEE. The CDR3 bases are TGTGCCAGCAGCGACCGACAGTCCTATGGCTACACCTTC. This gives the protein CASSDRQSYGYTF.

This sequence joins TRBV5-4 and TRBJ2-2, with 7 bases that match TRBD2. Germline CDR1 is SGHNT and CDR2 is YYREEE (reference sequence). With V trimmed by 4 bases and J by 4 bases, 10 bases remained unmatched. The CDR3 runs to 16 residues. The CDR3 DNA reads TGTGCCAGCAGCCTTGCGCGGGGGTTTGGCACCGGGGAGCTGTTTTTT. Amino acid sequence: CASSLARGFGTGELFF. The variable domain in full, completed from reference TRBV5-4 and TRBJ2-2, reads ETGVTQSPTHLIKTRGQQVTLRCSSQSGHNTVSWYQQALGQGPQFIFQYYREEENGRGNFPPRFSGLQFPNYSSELNVNALELDDSALYLCASSLARGFGTGELFFGEGSRLTVL.

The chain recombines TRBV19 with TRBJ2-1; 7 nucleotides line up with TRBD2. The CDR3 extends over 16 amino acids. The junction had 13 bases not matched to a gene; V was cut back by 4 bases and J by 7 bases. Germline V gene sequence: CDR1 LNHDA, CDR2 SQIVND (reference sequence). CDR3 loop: CASSTAGLRMKNEQFF. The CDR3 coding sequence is TGTGCCAGTAGTACCGCGGGACTAAGGATGAAGAATGAGCAGTTCTTC.

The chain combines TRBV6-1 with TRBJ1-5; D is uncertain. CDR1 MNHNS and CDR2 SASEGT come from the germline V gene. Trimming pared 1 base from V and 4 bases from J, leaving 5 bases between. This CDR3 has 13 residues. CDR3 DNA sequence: TGTGCCAGCAGTGAAGAGAGGAATCAGCCCCAGCATTTT. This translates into CASSEERNQPQHF.

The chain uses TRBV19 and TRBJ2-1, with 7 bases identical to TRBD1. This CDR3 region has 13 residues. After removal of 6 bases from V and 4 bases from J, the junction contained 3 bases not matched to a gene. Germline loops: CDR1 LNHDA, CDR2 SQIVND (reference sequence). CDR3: CASRGDRYNEQFF. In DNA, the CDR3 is TGTGCCAGTAGAGGGGACAGATACAATGAGCAGTTCTTC.

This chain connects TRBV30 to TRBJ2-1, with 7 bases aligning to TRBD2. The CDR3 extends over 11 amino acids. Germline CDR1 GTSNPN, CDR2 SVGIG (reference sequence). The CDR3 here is CVGTIYNEQFF. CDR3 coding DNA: TGTGTCGGGACTATCTACAATGAGCAGTTCTTC.

The CDR3, as DNA: TGTGCCAGCACGGATCAGCAGAGACGGGGCAATGAGCAGTTCTTC. Amino acids: CASTDQQRRGNEQFF. This chain uses TRBV28 with TRBJ2-1; tentative D call: TRBD2 (5 bases). V dropped 7 bases and J dropped 6 bases, with 19 bases sitting between them. Germline CDR1 MDHEN, CDR2 SYDVKM. The CDR3 covers 15 residues.

This CDR3 is CASSPGTGVNEQYF. The DNA for the CDR3 is TGTGCCAGCAGTCCCGGGACAGGGGTTAACGAGCAGTACTTC. The chain couples TRBV28 to TRBJ2-7; TRBD1 matches at 10 bases. With V trimmed by 5 bases and J by 5 bases, 6 bases remained unmatched. The CDR3 runs to 14 residues. Germline V gives CDR1 MDHEN, CDR2 SYDVKM.